The clone carrying this T cell receptor (beta chain) was picked up many times. Its antigen is not identified. Amplified regions were TCR beta CDR3 sequences from RNA transcripts. In the first-round RT-PCR of the TCR CDR3, the HTBI primer set was used. TCRdb recomputed calls from the multiplex PCR reads with MiXCR, one row per CDR3 protein. In the table there are roughly 720,000 distinct CDR3 sequences, roughly a sixth of which are singletons. This sample stems from a study of T cells in Graves' hyperthyroidism and ophthalmopathy. Study findings and constraints: Separating ophthalmopathy from stable hyperthyroidism was achieved by a 13 V-J model.

CDR1 and CDR2 (germline): SEHNR, FQNEAQ (reference sequence). The CDR3 is 15 residues long. The ends were cut back, 1 base at V and 3 bases at J, with 12 bases in the middle. The sample comprised blood. V gene TRBV7-9 combines with J gene TRBJ1-1, with D uncertain. The receptor's source is a man in his fifties with Graves' hyperthyroidism. The CDR3 DNA is TGTGCCAGCAGCTTAGGAGACAAAGGGTACACTGAAGCTTTCTTT. Translation gives CASSLGDKGYTEAFF.